The present TCR beta chain was sequenced within a study of T cell changes during pregnancy in multiple sclerosis. There are a few counts of this clone. Some clones are missing from TCRdb's copy, which holds only in-frame ones; the method was immunoSEQ multiplex PCR. In the table there are approximately 23,000 clones, 91% of which are singletons. The CDR3 spans 14 residues. Trimming stripped 2 bases from V and 10 bases from J, with 17 bases between. The germline V gene encodes CDR1 SGHTA and CDR2 FQGTGA. The V and J genes are TRBV7-3 and TRBJ1-2, with D possibly matching TRBD1 (5 bases). This receptor was obtained from a female donor in good health, enrolled as a control in a pregnancy study. The sample was CD4+ T cells from peripheral blood mononuclear cells, taken in the third trimester of pregnancy. This chain's CDR3 is CASSLYQGSDDYTF. CDR3 DNA sequence: TGTGCCAGCAGCTTATATCAGGGCTCTGACGACTACACCTTC.